This T cell receptor (beta chain) was sequenced in a study of a mutant IDH1 vaccine in newly diagnosed glioma. Study at large: Onset of vaccination occurred 4-6 weeks following radiotherapy alone, or with temozolomide cycles. The treated group averaged approximately 42 years old and was about 60% male, approximately 40% female.

As to time point: week 47, end of study. A 20-mer mutant IDH1 peptide at 300 ug was injected subcutaneously with topical imiquimod. The CDR3 runs 14 residues. Deletions cut 5 bases from V and 0 bases from J, with 10 bases between. Germline assignment: CDR1 SGHTA and CDR2 FQGNSA. Clones were sequenced by immunoSEQ multiplex PCR, and TCRdb holds only the in-frame ones, with some missing. The sample consists of about 56,000 clones, around 75% of them appearing once. Notes on this clone: Its cognate antigen is unknown.

The chain joins TRBV7-2 to TRBJ1-1; D unresolved. The sequencing used PBMCs, collected from a glioma patient whose treatment included an IDH1 peptide vaccine. The clonotype was recovered from a man aged 50-60 years with glioma. CDR3 sequence reads: CASSPQQLNTEAFF. CDR3 nucleotides: TGTGCCAGCAGCCCCCAACAATTGAACACTGAAGCTTTCTTT. Looking up the rest from reference TRBV7-2 and TRBJ1-1 gives the full variable domain: GAGVSQSPSNKVTEKGKDVELRCDPISGHTALYWYRQSLGQGLEFLIYFQGNSAPDKSGLPSDRFSAERTGGSVSTLTIQRTQQEDSAVYLCASSPQQLNTEAFFGQGTRLTVV.